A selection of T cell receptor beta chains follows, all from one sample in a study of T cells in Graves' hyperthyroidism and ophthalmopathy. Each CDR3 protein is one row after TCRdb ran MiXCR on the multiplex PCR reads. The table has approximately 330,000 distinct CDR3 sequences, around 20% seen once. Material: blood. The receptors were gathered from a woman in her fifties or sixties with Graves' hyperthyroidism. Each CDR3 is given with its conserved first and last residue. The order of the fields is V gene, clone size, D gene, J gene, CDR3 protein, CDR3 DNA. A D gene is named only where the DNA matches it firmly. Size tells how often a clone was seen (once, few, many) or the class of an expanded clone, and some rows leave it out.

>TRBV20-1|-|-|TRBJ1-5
CSHRRGDSNQPQHF
TGCAGTCATCGACGGGGAGATAGCAATCAGCCCCAGCATTTT
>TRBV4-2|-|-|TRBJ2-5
CASSQDWETQYF
TGTGCCAGCAGCCAAGATTGGGAGACCCAGTACTTC
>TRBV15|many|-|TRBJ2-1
CATSSTGHSNNEQFF
TGTGCCACCAGCTCAACAGGGCACTCAAACAATGAGCAGTTCTTC
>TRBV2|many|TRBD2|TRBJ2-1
CASSDSLRTSSNEQFF
TGTGCCAGCAGTGACTCACTCCGGACTAGCTCAAATGAGCAGTTCTTC
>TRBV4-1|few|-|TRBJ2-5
CASSQEGRGLETQYF
TGCGCCAGCAGCCAAGAAGGCAGGGGATTAGAGACCCAGTACTTC
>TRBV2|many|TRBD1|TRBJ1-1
CASSEWTGGMTEAFF
TGTGCCAGCAGTGAATGGACAGGGGGGATGACTGAAGCTTTCTTT
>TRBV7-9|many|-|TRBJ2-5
CASSFLLGTQYF
TGTGCCAGCAGCTTCCTTCTAGGGACCCAGTACTTC
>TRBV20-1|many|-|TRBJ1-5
CSATGDHQPQHF
TGCAGTGCTACAGGGGACCACCAGCCCCAGCATTTT
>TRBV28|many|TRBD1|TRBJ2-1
CASSFGQGVYNEQFF
TGTGCCAGCAGTTTCGGACAGGGGGTTTACAATGAGCAGTTCTTC
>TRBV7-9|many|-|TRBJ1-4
CASSPGQSLEKLFF
TGTGCCAGCAGCCCAGGACAGAGTCTTGAAAAACTGTTTTTT